The 25 T cell receptor beta chains reported below all come from one sample, sequenced in a study of cytomegalovirus exposure and HLA in healthy donors. The assay was immunoSEQ multiplex PCR, and TCRdb's table has in-frame clones only and misses some. Of about 50,000 clones in the sample, just over 90% were seen once. The sequenced sample was PBMCs. The receptor source for this set is a woman younger than 30 in good health and CMV-seropositive.

The V and J genes are TRBV7-9 and TRBJ1-4; possibly TRBD1 for D (6 bases). The CDR3 covers 15 residues. The V and J ends lost 5 bases and 2 bases respectively, with 12 bases between them. Looked up from germline, CDR1 is SEHNR and CDR2 is FQNEAQ (reference sequence). The CDR3, as DNA: TGTGCCAGCAGCAGGGGGACGGTTACTAATGAAAAACTGTTTTTT. Amino acids: CASSRGTVTNEKLFF.

This chain uses TRBV2 with TRBJ1-1, with 7 bases that match TRBD1. CDR1 and CDR2 from the germline V gene are SNHLY and FYNNEI. The CDR3 is made up of 14 amino acids. The ends lost 9 bases at V and 0 bases at J; junction bases unmatched: 7. CDR3 in DNA: TGTGCCAGAGACAGGGCGGCGGTGAACACTGAAGCTTTCTTT. Its translation is CARDRAAVNTEAFF.

The rearrangement joins TRBV27 to TRBJ1-2; 9 bases align to TRBD1. The V segment lost 6 bases and the J segment 3 bases; nucleotides outside the gene matches: 8. This CDR3 comprises 15 residues. CDR1 MNHEY and CDR2 SMNVEV come from the germline V gene (reference sequence). CDR3: CASSLTRTGDYGYTF. The CDR3 DNA is TGTGCCAGCAGCCTCACGCGGACAGGGGACTATGGCTACACCTTC.

The chain couples TRBV2 to TRBJ1-5; maybe TRBD1 (5 bases). The CDR3 has 16 amino acids. Per germline, CDR1 SNHLY and CDR2 FYNNEI. V was pared by 1 base and J by 1 base, with 11 bases between. The CDR3 loop reads CASSEEGKASNQPQHF. The CDR3, as DNA: TGTGCCAGCAGTGAAGAGGGGAAGGCGAGCAATCAGCCCCAGCATTTT.

The V gene is TRBV7-9, the J gene TRBJ2-3; no definite D call. Trimming cost V 5 bases and J 3 bases, with 9 bases left between them. CDR3 size: 13 residues. CDR1 is SEHNR, CDR2 FQNEAQ, per germline (reference sequence). Here the CDR3 reads CASSRPGTDTQYF. Written as DNA, the CDR3 is TGTGCCAGCAGCCGGCCGGGTACAGATACGCAGTATTTT.

The chain couples TRBV6-1 to TRBJ2-5, with TRBD1 identical over 7 bases. The CDR3 contains 14 residues. V lost 4 bases and J lost 7; bases outside the gene matches: 9. The germline gives CDR1 MNHNS, CDR2 SASEGT. The CDR3 region has the DNA TGTGCCAGCAGTGGGGACAGCCGAACAGGGACCCAGTACTTC. It encodes CASSGDSRTGTQYF.

This chain connects TRBV10-3 to TRBJ2-7; 10 positions match TRBD1. Trimming at V came to 6 bases and at J to 3 bases, leaving 11 bases not matched to a gene. The length of the CDR3 is 16 residues. Germline loops: CDR1 ENHRY, CDR2 SYGVKD. The CDR3, as DNA: TGTGCCATCAGGGATACCGGGACAGGGGCGATCTACGAGCAGTACTTC. It specifies CAIRDTGTGAIYEQYF.

The genes are TRBV27 and TRBJ2-2, with D unclear. Germline CDR1 is MNHEY and CDR2 is SMNVEV (reference sequence). CDR3 size: 14 residues. V was cut by 6 bases and J by 6 bases, with 14 bases left in between. CDR3 sequence reads: CASSPGHPPGELFF. CDR3 nucleotides: TGTGCCAGCAGCCCAGGCCATCCCCCCGGGGAGCTGTTTTTT.

This rearrangement joins TRBV6-1 to TRBJ1-4; 7 bases line up with TRBD1. The CDR3 totals 14 residues. Germline V CDR1 and CDR2: MNHNS, SASEGT. V dropped 6 bases and J dropped 3; count of bases not matched to a gene: 4. CDR3 nucleotide sequence: TGTGCCAGCAGGTTAACAGGGGCTAATGAAAAACTGTTTTTT. Protein sequence: CASRLTGANEKLFF.

The chain has TRBV4-2 and TRBJ2-7; 9 positions agree with TRBD2. Losses at the gene ends were 4 bases for V and 2 bases for J; bases not matched to a gene: 15. The CDR3 extends over 18 amino acids. Germline values: CDR1 LGHNA, CDR2 YNFKEQ. DNA for the CDR3: TGTGCCAGCAGCCTCGGTAACTCGCTAGCGGGGAGAACCTACGAGCAGTACTTC. This encodes CASSLGNSLAGRTYEQYF.

This clone has just one count. This chain joins TRBV4-1 and TRBJ2-7; 10 nucleotides agree with TRBD1. The germline V gene has CDR1 MGHRA and CDR2 YSYEKL. V was pared by 4 bases and J by 6 bases, with 9 bases of the junction left unmatched. CDR3 size: 15 residues. This CDR3 reads CASSLSGTGVSEQYF. CDR3 nucleotide sequence: TGCGCCAGCAGCCTCTCCGGGACAGGGGTTTCCGAGCAGTACTTC.

This chain links TRBV7-9 with TRBJ2-7; TRBD2 is a possible D gene (7 bases). Germline V lookup: CDR1 SEHNR, CDR2 FQNEAQ (reference sequence). CDR3 size: 14 residues. V gave up 5 bases and J gave up 4 bases, with 15 bases separating them. The CDR3 DNA reads TGTGCCAGCAGCGTGGGAGGGGGGCAATACGAGCAGTACTTC. Protein: CASSVGGGQYEQYF. Together with reference TRBV7-9 and TRBJ2-7, the CDR3 gives the full variable domain: DTGVSQNPRHKITKRGQNVTFRCDPISEHNRLYWYRQTLGQGPEFLTYFQNEAQLEKSRLLSDRFSAERPKGSFSTLEIQRTEQGDSAMYLCASSVGGGQYEQYFGPGTRLTVT.

This rearrangement joins TRBV20-1 to TRBJ2-1; TRBD2 is a possible D gene (5 bases). This CDR3 has 11 residues. V gave up 3 bases and J gave up 8 bases, with 8 bases separating them. Germline V lookup: CDR1 DFQATT, CDR2 SNEGSKA (reference sequence). Written as DNA, the CDR3 is TGCAGTGCTAGGAGGGTCGATGAGCAGTTCTTC. Translating gives CSARRVDEQFF.

The rearrangement joins TRBV19 to TRBJ2-5; TRBD2 matches at 7 bases. V dropped 3 bases and J dropped 2; count of bases not matched to a gene: 6. This CDR3 region has 15 residues. The germline CDR1 and CDR2 sequences are LNHDA and SQIVND (reference sequence). CDR3 nucleotides: TGTGCCAGTAGTATGGGGGGGTACATACAAGAGACCCAGTACTTC. Translation gives CASSMGGYIQETQYF. Complete variable domain (other parts from reference TRBV19 and TRBJ2-5): DGGITQSPKYLFRKEGQNVTLSCEQNLNHDAMYWYRQDPGQGLRLIYYSQIVNDFQKGDIAEGYSVSREKKESFPLTVTSAQKNPTAFYLCASSMGGYIQETQYFGPGTRLLVL.

The table lists this clone with a count of one. This sequence joins TRBV19 and TRBJ1-2; D call uncertain. The germline V gene has CDR1 LNHDA and CDR2 SQIVND (reference sequence). CDR3 length: 13 amino acids. Trimming stripped 4 bases from V and 7 bases from J, with 13 bases between. In DNA form, the CDR3 reads TGTGCCAGTAGTACCTCCCACTCAGGTGGCTACACCTTC. This sequence encodes CASSTSHSGGYTF.

This clone was counted once. V is TRBV6-4 and J is TRBJ2-2; TRBD1 matches at 9 bases. The CDR3 spans 15 residues. Germline trimming cut 4 bases from V and 5 bases from J; bases unmatched to any gene: 5. Germline values: CDR1 MRHNA, CDR2 SNTAGT. CDR3 sequence reads: CASSVGTGTTGELFF. The CDR3 DNA reads TGTGCCAGCAGTGTGGGGACAGGGACGACCGGGGAGCTGTTTTTT.

In DNA, the CDR3 is TGTGCCTGGAGTGTACGGGGTAGCGTGATTTACGAGCAGTACTTC. Encoded protein: CAWSVRGSVIYEQYF. The gene calls are TRBV30 and TRBJ2-7, with D possibly being TRBD2 (5 bases). This CDR3 has 15 amino acids. Trimming took off 0 bases at V and 4 bases at J, with 16 bases between the two ends. Germline CDR1 reads GTSNPN; CDR2 reads SVGIG (reference sequence).

This sequence joins TRBV27 and TRBJ2-3, with unresolved D. The ends were cut back, 2 bases at V and 2 bases at J, with 14 bases in the middle. The germline V gene has CDR1 MNHEY and CDR2 SMNVEV (reference sequence). This CDR3 contains 16 residues. CDR3 DNA: TGTGCCAGCAGTTTAGGCCTGAGAGCGACCACAGATACGCAGTATTTT. It translates to CASSLGLRATTDTQYF.

The count of this clone is one. The J gene is TRBJ1-2, the V gene TRBV7-9; a weak D match, TRBD1 (5 bases). The CDR3 contains 12 residues. Trimming pared 3 bases from V and 12 bases from J, leaving 14 bases between. Germline CDR1 is SEHNR and CDR2 is FQNEAQ (reference sequence). CDR3 in amino acids: CASSFRGAGDTF. CDR3 coding DNA: TGTGCCAGCAGCTTTCGTGGGGCGGGAGACACCTTC.

This sequence joins TRBV19 and TRBJ2-1; 8 bases agree with TRBD2. In germline, CDR1 is LNHDA, CDR2 SQIVND (reference sequence). V lost 3 bases and J lost 6; bases outside the gene matches: 7. The CDR3 length is 15 residues. CDR3 in amino acids: CASSISGGASNEQFF. CDR3 bases: TGTGCCAGTAGTATTTCCGGGGGGGCAAGCAATGAGCAGTTCTTC.

The V gene is TRBV6-1, the J gene TRBJ2-1; possible D gene TRBD2, 6 bases. The CDR3 totals 13 residues. Germline V gives CDR1 MNHNS, CDR2 SASEGT. Trimming removed 2 bases from V and 6 bases from J, with 8 bases in between. The CDR3 sequence is CASSEREVNEQFF. The CDR3 nucleotides are TGTGCCAGCAGTGAAAGGGAGGTCAATGAGCAGTTCTTC.

The CDR3 nucleotides read TGTGCCAGTACCAAATCCAAGGCGGGAAACTATGGCTACACCTTC. It specifies CASTKSKAGNYGYTF. The genes are TRBV19 and TRBJ1-2; no reliable D call. V dropped 7 bases and J dropped 2 bases, with 17 bases sitting between them. Germline values: CDR1 LNHDA, CDR2 SQIVND (reference sequence). The CDR3 spans 15 residues.

This sequence joins TRBV27 and TRBJ2-7, with 10 bases lining up with TRBD1. This CDR3 spans 17 amino acids. Germline V gene lookup returns CDR1 MNHEY and CDR2 SMNVEV (reference sequence). The V segment lost 7 bases and the J segment 5 bases; nucleotides outside the gene matches: 17. CDR3 DNA: TGTGCCAGCACCACCCGGGACAGGGGTCCCCTGTGGGACGAGCAGTACTTC. Translating it yields CASTTRDRGPLWDEQYF.

The rearrangement joins TRBV5-4 to TRBJ2-2, with D perhaps TRBD1 (6 bases). V shed 0 bases and J shed 5 bases, with 17 bases lying between them. CDR3 length: 17 amino acids. The germline V gene has CDR1 SGHNT and CDR2 YYREEE (reference sequence). The CDR3, as DNA: TGTGCCAGCAGCTTGGGGGGGCGCCTTAGTAGGACCGGGGAGCTGTTTTTT. This gives the protein CASSLGGRLSRTGELFF.

This chain connects TRBV2 to TRBJ2-7; a weak D match, TRBD1 (6 bases). Germline V gene sequence: CDR1 SNHLY, CDR2 FYNNEI. Trimming pared 2 bases from V and 4 bases from J, leaving 18 bases between. This CDR3 comprises 16 residues. The DNA for the CDR3 is TGTGCCAGCAGTGAATGGGGGCTTATGGCTACTTACGAGCAGTACTTC. This gives the protein CASSEWGLMATYEQYF.